The clone carrying this TCR beta chain has ten or more counts. Its target is not known. A single record per CDR3 protein comes from TCRdb applying MiXCR to the reads. The sample lists some 940,000 distinct CDR3 sequences; around 31% were seen once. The V gene's germline CDR1 is SQVTM and CDR2 ANQGSEA. The V and J ends lost 7 bases and 2 bases respectively, with 10 bases between them. This CDR3 spans 12 amino acids. These data are taken from a study of T cell repertoires in cytomegalovirus infection. The origin of this receptor is a human donor in good health (CMV status not recorded). Some clones in this sample may be carry-over from other donors' samples. The input for sequencing was cultured CD8+ T cells from PBMCs, taken from culture after CMV antigen stimulation. The V call is TRBV29-1, the J call TRBJ2-3; D remains ambiguous. The DNA for the CDR3 is TGCAGCGCTTGGACCTACACAGATACGCAGTATTTT. Amino acids: CSAWTYTDTQYF.